This T cell receptor beta chain originates from a study of shared clonotypes between healthy human individuals. Only in-frame clones appear in the TCRdb table, and some are missing; sequencing was by immunoSEQ multiplex PCR. The data contain 2 million to 2.5 million clones, about 94% of them seen just once; the ten biggest clones take up roughly 1%. V shed 3 bases and J 6 bases; nucleotides not matched to a gene: 0. Germline V CDR1 and CDR2: GTSNPN, SVGIG (reference sequence). The CDR3 is 11 amino acids. As defined, naive CD8 cells were CD45RO-negative and positively selected for CCR7, with terminally differentiated effector memory CD45RA+ cells excluded.

The gene calls are TRBV30 and TRBJ2-7, with TRBD2 matching 9 bases. This receptor was taken from a man between 18 and 35 years old in good health. The sequencing input was naive CD8+ T cells sorted from blood. This chain's CDR3 is CAWRAGGEQYF. The CDR3 DNA follows: TGTGCCTGGAGAGCGGGAGGCGAGCAGTACTTC.